These 8 T cell receptor beta chains were sequenced from one sample in a study of cytotoxic CD8 clonotypes in ibrutinib-treated CLL. Measured with immunoSEQ multiplex PCR; TCRdb has only the in-frame clones, and not every one. There are some 120,000 clones in the sample; 84% occur only once, and about 3.3% lies in the top ten. The source was PBMCs, collected after 24 months of ibrutinib treatment. These receptors came from a human donor with chronic lymphocytic leukemia.

This clone was counted between two and nine times. The chain joins TRBV2 to TRBJ1-3; D is ambiguous. Germline CDR1 and CDR2: SNHLY and FYNNEI. Trimming stripped 3 bases from V and 5 bases from J, with 5 bases between. The CDR3 spans 12 residues. In nucleotides, the CDR3 is TGTGCCAGCAGTGAGGTCAGAAACACCATATATTTT. Amino acids: CASSEVRNTIYF.

J is TRBJ1-3 and V is TRBV14; no clear D. This CDR3 comprises 14 residues. Germline CDR1 and CDR2: SGHDN and FVKESK. The V end lost 3 bases, the J end lost 0 bases, and 6 bases lay between the germline ends. The CDR3 loop reads CASSQTSSGNTIYF. CDR3 DNA sequence: TGTGCCAGCAGCCAGACTAGCTCTGGAAACACCATATATTTT.

The chain uses TRBV7-6 and TRBJ2-7; D not certain. The CDR3 has 16 amino acids. The V and J ends lost 5 bases and 5 bases respectively, with 22 bases between them. The V gene's germline CDR1 is SGHVS and CDR2 FNYEAQ. This chain's CDR3 is CASSPPGTTIRHEQYF. The CDR3 bases are TGTGCCAGCAGCCCCCCAGGCACCACTATACGCCACGAGCAGTACTTC.

As for this clone: No conserved phenylalanine or tryptophan ends this CDR3, so it is likely a read error. The chain has TRBV4-3 and TRBJ2-7, with D uncertain. The CDR3 is made up of 15 amino acids. The V gene's germline CDR1 is LGHNA and CDR2 YSLEER. Between the trimmed V and J ends, which lost 0 bases and 3 bases, there was a span of 12 bases. The CDR3 nucleotides are TGCGCCAGCAGCCAAGAGGCCCCCCAGAACTACGAGCAGTACCTC. Amino acid sequence: CASSQEAPQNYEQYL.

This rearrangement joins TRBV19 to TRBJ1-2; TRBD1 is a possible D gene (5 bases). Between the trimmed V and J ends, which lost 3 bases and 2 bases, there was a span of 10 bases. Looked up from germline, CDR1 is LNHDA and CDR2 is SQIVND (reference sequence). This CDR3 is built from 14 residues. CDR3 sequence: CASSISTVNYGYTF. The DNA for the CDR3 is TGTGCCAGTAGTATCTCGACAGTGAACTATGGCTACACCTTC. Filled out from reference TRBV19 and TRBJ1-2, the complete variable domain reads DGGITQSPKYLFRKEGQNVTLSCEQNLNHDAMYWYRQDPGQGLRLIYYSQIVNDFQKGDIAEGYSVSREKKESFPLTVTSAQKNPTAFYLCASSISTVNYGYTFGSGTRLTVV.

This sequence joins TRBV7-8 and TRBJ1-1; 9 nucleotides line up with TRBD1. CDR3 length: 14 residues. The J segment lost 6 bases and the V segment lost 5 bases, leaving 7 bases of the junction unmatched. The V gene's germline CDR1 is SGHVS and CDR2 FQNEAQ. The CDR3 loop reads CASSLTGGSSEAFF. For the CDR3, the DNA is TGTGCCAGCAGCCTGACAGGGGGTAGTTCTGAAGCTTTCTTT.

This clone turned up a few times. In nucleotides, the CDR3 is TGTGCCAGCAGCTTCCTAGACAGGGCTACTAACTATGGCTACACCTTC. The encoded protein is CASSFLDRATNYGYTF. V usage is TRBV5-6 and J usage is TRBJ1-2; TRBD1 matches at 7 bases. With V trimmed by 2 bases and J by 0 bases, 7 bases remained unmatched. Germline values: CDR1 SGHDT, CDR2 YYEEEE. CDR3 size: 16 residues.

The chain employs TRBV5-4 and TRBJ2-3; weak D call: TRBD1 (5 bases). This CDR3 region has 16 residues. V was pared by 5 bases and J by 0 bases, with 16 bases between. Germline CDR1 SGHNT, CDR2 YYREEE (reference sequence). In nucleotides, the CDR3 is TGTGCCAGCAGGCCCGAGTCTGGGGCCAGCACAGATACGCAGTATTTT. Amino acid sequence: CASRPESGASTDTQYF.